A selection of T cell receptor beta chains follows, all from one sample in a study of blood T cells in healthy people across ages. MiXCR, applied by TCRdb to the 5' RACE reads, yields one record per CDR3 protein. Of about a million distinct CDR3 sequences listed, around 48% were seen once; the top ten hold around 15%. Source material: blood. All receptors come from a man aged 30 to 45 in good health. CDR3s include the opening cysteine and the closing phenylalanine or tryptophan. D genes are given only for firm matches. Not all rows give a size; the values are once, few, many and, for expanded clones, a class.

cdr3_nt cdr3_aa clone_size d_call j_call v_call
TGTGCCAGCAGCCAGGGGGGACAGGTCTACAATGAGCAGTTCTTC CASSQGGQVYNEQFF few TRBD1 TRBJ2-1 TRBV2
TGTGCCAGCAGCCAAGATTTGAGCGGGGGTTCTAGCACAGATACGCAGTATTTT CASSQDLSGGSSTDTQYF once TRBD2 TRBJ2-3 TRBV4-2
TGTGCCAGCAGCGAGGACCCTGGGCGGAAAAACATTCAGTACTTC CASSEDPGRKNIQYF . . TRBJ2-4 TRBV7-9
TGTGCCAGCAGCACCGCACAGGGGCGGGATACGCAGTATTTT CASSTAQGRDTQYF . TRBD1 TRBJ2-3 TRBV13
TGTGCCAGCAGTCTGGCGGGACACCGGACCTATAGCAATCAGCCCCAGCATTTT CASSLAGHRTYSNQPQHF . . TRBJ1-5 TRBV28
TGCAGCGGGGCAGACAGGGGGAGCTCCTACGAGCAGTACTTC CSGADRGSSYEQYF . TRBD1 TRBJ2-7 TRBV29-1
TGTGCCAGCAGCTTCAATGCGGGGGGTCGAGAGACCCAGTACTTC CASSFNAGGRETQYF many TRBD2 TRBJ2-5 TRBV7-2
TGTGCCAGCAGTGTTCTAGGTGAGCAGTTCTTC CASSVLGEQFF few . TRBJ2-1 TRBV2
TGTGCCAGCAGCAAAATAGCGGGGGGGAAAACCAATGAGCAGTTCTTC CASSKIAGGKTNEQFF . TRBD2 TRBJ2-1 TRBV3-1
TGTGCCAGCAGGACGGGGTTCGGGGAGCTGTTTTTT CASRTGFGELFF . . TRBJ2-2 TRBV6-5
TGTGCCAGCACCACAAGACAGGCAACTAACTATGGCTACACCTTC CASTTRQATNYGYTF . . TRBJ1-2 TRBV12-3/TRBV12-4
TGTGCCAGCAGCATTCGGACAGCCAAAAACATTCAGTACTTC CASSIRTAKNIQYF few . TRBJ2-4 TRBV13
TGCGCCAGCAGCCCTCCTAGCGGGGGGGCGACAGATACGCAGTATTTT CASSPPSGGATDTQYF few TRBD2 TRBJ2-3 TRBV5-1
TGTGCCAGCAGACGCGGACAGGGGACGAACACCGGGGAGCTGTTTTTT CASRRGQGTNTGELFF . TRBD1 TRBJ2-2 TRBV6-5
TGCGCCGGCAGCTTGGGGACAGCCTCTTTTGCAACTAATGAAAAACTGTTTTTT CAGSLGTASFATNEKLFF . TRBD1 TRBJ1-4 TRBV5-1
TGTGCCAGCAGCAAGGGGGGAGCGGGGGGAGCGAATGAGCAGTTCTTC CASSKGGAGGANEQFF . TRBD2 TRBJ2-1 TRBV7-2
TGCGCCAGCAGCCAAGATCGTGGGACTACCTTTGGGCAGTATTTT CASSQDRGTTFGQYF . TRBD2 TRBJ2-3 TRBV4-1
TGTGCCACCAGTGATCCGGGGAAGAACACCGGGGAGCTGTTTTTT CATSDPGKNTGELFF . . TRBJ2-2 TRBV24-1
TGCGCCAGCAGCCAAGCTGGGACAGGGACAAACACCGGGGAGCTGTTTTTT CASSQAGTGTNTGELFF few TRBD1 TRBJ2-2 TRBV4-1
TGTGCCAGCAGTTCCGCCGGGACGGTGAACACTGAAGCTTTCTTT CASSSAGTVNTEAFF . . TRBJ1-1 TRBV28
TGTGCCAGCAGGGGGACCCTGGTTGGAGATACGCAGTATTTT CASRGTLVGDTQYF . . TRBJ2-3 TRBV25-1
TGTGCCAGCTCACCCCAGTCGGGGGGCTCCTCTGGGGCCAACGTCCTGACTTTC CASSPQSGGSSGANVLTF once . TRBJ2-6 TRBV18
TGCAGCGTTGTGTCAGGACAGGGAGGCGAGCAGTACTTC CSVVSGQGGEQYF . TRBD1 TRBJ2-7 TRBV29-1
TGCAGTGCCCGTGGTTGGGACCAAAAATCCTACGAGCAGTACTTC CSARGWDQKSYEQYF . . TRBJ2-7 TRBV20-1
TGTGCCAGCAGCTTTAACCCTCCCCACTACGAGCAGTACTTC CASSFNPPHYEQYF . . TRBJ2-7 TRBV5-5
TGTGCCACCAGCCGGGAGGGGGTAGCCAAAAACATTCAGTACTTC CATSREGVAKNIQYF . TRBD2 TRBJ2-4 TRBV15
TGCAGTGCTGAAGACAACTCCTACGAGCAGTACTTC CSAEDNSYEQYF . . TRBJ2-7 TRBV20-1
TGTGCCAGCAGCTTCCCAGGGTCCCCCGAGCAGTACTTC CASSFPGSPEQYF . . TRBJ2-7 TRBV5-5
TGTGCCTGCTCGGGCGGGGGGTCCTACAATGAGCAGTTCTTC CACSGGGSYNEQFF few TRBD2 TRBJ2-1 TRBV12-3/TRBV12-4
TGTGCCAGCAGCGTAGGTCCTAGCGGCCGCCGGTCCTACGAGCAGTACTTC CASSVGPSGRRSYEQYF . TRBD2 TRBJ2-7 TRBV9
TGTGCCAGCAGCCCATTAGGACAGTTTCAAGAGACCCAGTACTTC CASSPLGQFQETQYF . . TRBJ2-5 TRBV14
TGTGCCAGCAGCTTAGGGGACAGGGACCAAGAGACCCAGTACTTC CASSLGDRDQETQYF many TRBD1 TRBJ2-5 TRBV7-9
TGTGCCAGCAGCCCGGACAGGGGGCGGGATGAAAAACTGTTTTTT CASSPDRGRDEKLFF . TRBD1 TRBJ1-4 TRBV7-8
TGTGCCAGCAGCTTAGGGGTGGGGACAGCCGCTAGCTATGGCTACACCTTC CASSLGVGTAASYGYTF . TRBD1 TRBJ1-2 TRBV7-8
TGTGCCAGCAGTTATTCGTACCAAGAGACCCAGTACTTC CASSYSYQETQYF . . TRBJ2-5 TRBV6-5
TGTGCCAGCAGTCCGATGACAGGGGGAAGGCAGCCCCAGCATTTT CASSPMTGGRQPQHF few TRBD1 TRBJ1-5 TRBV12-3/TRBV12-4
TGTGCCAGCAGTTTAATGGGGCCCGGAAACACCATATATTTT CASSLMGPGNTIYF . . TRBJ1-3 TRBV12-3/TRBV12-4
TGTGCCACCAGCAGAGATCTATTTGGTCAGCCCCAGCATTTT CATSRDLFGQPQHF . . TRBJ1-5 TRBV15
TGTGCCACCAGTGATCCGGGGGCGCCCACAGATACGCAGTATTTT CATSDPGAPTDTQYF few . TRBJ2-3 TRBV24-1
TGTGCCAGCAGTTACACAAAAAATGGACCGGGCGGGCGGGGAGATACGCAGTATTTT CASSYTKNGPGGRGDTQYF few . TRBJ2-3 TRBV6-5
TGTGCCAGCAGTGCTGGGACAGTCCCTGGCAATCAGCCCCAGCATTTT CASSAGTVPGNQPQHF . TRBD1 TRBJ1-5 TRBV6-1
TGCGCCAGCAGCCAGGACCCTAGCGGGGTATCCTACGAGCAGTACTTC CASSQDPSGVSYEQYF . TRBD2 TRBJ2-7 TRBV4-1
TGTGCCAGCAGCGTCACCGGGACATTAAAGGGAGAGACCCAGTACTTC CASSVTGTLKGETQYF . . TRBJ2-5 TRBV11-1
TGTGCCAGCAGTTACTCAAGTCTTAGGGAGACCCAGTACTTC CASSYSSLRETQYF few . TRBJ2-5 TRBV6-5
TGCGCCAGCAGCTTGAACATCGGTGACTACTACGAGCAGTACTTC CASSLNIGDYYEQYF . . TRBJ2-7 TRBV5-1
TGCGCCAGCAGCCCCCCGGGCCAACACACCGGGGAGCTGTTTTTT CASSPPGQHTGELFF . . TRBJ2-2 TRBV5-1
TGTGCCAGCAGCTCGCCCGTATCAGGGCATTACAATGAGCAGTTCTTC CASSSPVSGHYNEQFF . . TRBJ2-1 TRBV7-8
TGTGCCAGCAGTTTCCCAGGGGAGGAAGTTCAGCCCCAGCATTTT CASSFPGEEVQPQHF few . TRBJ1-5 TRBV12-3/TRBV12-4